The 13 T cell receptor beta chains below all came from one sample that was sequenced in a study of shared clonotypes between healthy human individuals. The repertoire was sequenced with immunoSEQ multiplex PCR; TCRdb's copy has only in-frame clones and lacks some. The sample consists of some 2,400,000 clones, almost 96% of them appearing once. The sample consisted of naive CD4+ T cells sorted from blood. Subset: CD45RA+ positively selected. Source of these receptors: a man aged 18 to 30 in good health.

V is TRBV18 and J is TRBJ1-2, with D tentatively TRBD1 (6 bases). CDR1 and CDR2 from the germline V gene are KGHSH and LQKENI. This CDR3 region has 15 residues. Between the trimmed V and J ends, which lost 3 bases and 4 bases, there was a span of 15 bases. CDR3 nucleotide sequence: TGTGCCAGCTCACCGCCACAGGGACTATTCTATGGCTACACCTTC. Protein sequence: CASSPPQGLFYGYTF.

V is TRBV6-5 and J is TRBJ2-1; the match to TRBD1 covers 7 bases. V lost 8 bases and J lost 9; bases outside the gene matches: 4. The CDR3 totals 11 residues. Germline CDR1 MNHEY, CDR2 SVGAGI. CDR3 sequence reads: CASAEGAEQFF. CDR3 nucleotide sequence: TGTGCCAGCGCCGAGGGGGCTGAGCAGTTCTTC.

This chain links TRBV5-3 with TRBJ2-5, with D perhaps matching TRBD1 (6 bases). TRBV5-3 is annotated as an ORF whose role is uncertain. The V and J ends lost 0 bases and 3 bases respectively, with 15 bases between them. The CDR3 covers 16 residues. The CDR3 nucleotides read TGTGCCAGAAGCTTGGACCGGCCGGGACAAGAAGAGACCCAGTACTTC. This sequence encodes CARSLDRPGQEETQYF.

The V and J genes are TRBV7-2 and TRBJ1-2, with a possible D match to TRBD1 (6 bases). Germline CDR1 is SGHTA and CDR2 is FQGNSA. V was trimmed by 5 bases and J by 6 bases, leaving 16 bases between them. The CDR3 is made up of 14 amino acids. The CDR3 DNA follows: TGTGCCAGCAGCCCCCGGACAGCTTTAAATGGCTACACCTTC. This translates into CASSPRTALNGYTF. Supplemented by reference TRBV7-2 and TRBJ1-2, the full variable domain reads GAGVSQSPSNKVTEKGKDVELRCDPISGHTALYWYRQSLGQGLEFLIYFQGNSAPDKSGLPSDRFSAERTGGSVSTLTIQRTQQEDSAVYLCASSPRTALNGYTFGSGTRLTVV.

This clone appeared a single time. The chain combines TRBV10-3 with TRBJ2-7; either TRBD1 or TRBD2 may fit D (5 bases each). Germline V gene sequence: CDR1 ENHRY, CDR2 SYGVKD. V gave up 0 bases and J gave up 2 bases, with 14 bases separating them. The CDR3 totals 16 residues. CDR3 in DNA: TGTGCCATCAGTGAGTCGGAGAGGGGAAGCCCCTACGAGCAGTACTTC. This codes for CAISESERGSPYEQYF.

The rearrangement joins TRBV2 to TRBJ2-1; maybe TRBD1 (6 bases). Trimming removed 4 bases at V and 5 bases at J, with 12 bases between. Germline CDR1 reads SNHLY; CDR2 reads FYNNEI. This CDR3 is 14 amino acids long. The CDR3 DNA sequence: TGTGCCAGCAGTGCGGGTGCAGGGGACAATGAGCAGTTCTTC. Its translation: CASSAGAGDNEQFF. Combining the CDR3 with reference TRBV2 and TRBJ2-1 gives the whole variable domain EPEVTQTPSHQVTQMGQEVILRCVPISNHLYFYWYRQILGQKVEFLVSFYNNEISEKSEIFDDQFSVERPDGSNFTLKIRSTKLEDSAMYFCASSAGAGDNEQFFGPGTRLTVL.

The chain combines TRBV5-1 with TRBJ2-5; the match to TRBD2 covers 9 bases. Germline-derived CDR1 and CDR2 are SGHRS and YFSETQ. The CDR3 is 16 amino acids. V was clipped by 0 bases and J by 4 bases; unmatched bases: 7. The CDR3 DNA follows: TGCGCCAGCAGCTTGGACGGCGGGAGGGCCGGAGAGACCCAGTACTTC. Protein: CASSLDGGRAGETQYF.

This chain uses TRBV12-2 with TRBJ1-2; the DNA was not compared with TRBD1, the D call given in the table. TRBV12-2 is an annotated pseudogene. CDR3 size: 15 residues. The CDR3 region has the DNA TGTGCAAGTCGCTTGGACAGGGTCAAGGACTATGGCTACACCTTC. Protein sequence: CASRLDRVKDYGYTF.

The V and J genes are TRBV30 and TRBJ1-3; tentative D call: TRBD1 (5 bases). CDR1 and CDR2 from the germline V gene are GTSNPN and SVGIG (reference sequence). This CDR3 is built from 16 residues. V lost 4 bases and J 0 bases, leaving 16 bases between the germline ends. Written as DNA, the CDR3 is TGTGCCTGGACTCACGCTGGGGCAGTCTCTGGAAACACCATATATTTT. Encoded protein: CAWTHAGAVSGNTIYF.

The gene calls are TRBV27 and TRBJ1-4; weak D call: TRBD1 (5 bases). The V gene lost 4 bases and the J gene lost 6 bases, with 12 bases spanning the gap. The germline gives CDR1 MNHEY, CDR2 SMNVEV (reference sequence). There are 14 residues in the CDR3. The CDR3 here is CASSSRGGYEKLFF. The CDR3 coding sequence is TGTGCCAGCAGTTCCCGCGGGGGGTATGAAAAACTGTTTTTT.

This sequence joins TRBV18 and TRBJ2-3; 8 positions match TRBD1. This CDR3 is built from 17 residues. V trimming: 4 bases; J trimming: 8 bases; junction bases outside the gene matches: 17. The germline CDR1 and CDR2 sequences are KGHSH and LQKENI. Here the CDR3 DNA reads TGTGCCAGCTCACGAACCACCGCAGGGGGCATAGAAGCTACGCAGTATTTT. Its protein product is CASSRTTAGGIEATQYF.

The J gene is TRBJ2-7, the V gene TRBV4-3, with D maybe TRBD2 (7 bases). The V gene's germline CDR1 is LGHNA and CDR2 YSLEER. V was shortened by 1 base and J by 1 base, with 20 bases between the two germline ends. The CDR3 has 18 amino acids. The CDR3 nucleotides read TGCGCCAGCAGCCAAGCCCCCCTTCGGGGGGCCAATTCCTACGAGCAGTACTTC. It encodes CASSQAPLRGANSYEQYF.

This clone was seen only once. The chain combines TRBV5-6 with TRBJ2-1; TRBD2 aligns across 10 bases. This CDR3 is built from 16 residues. The V and J ends lost 0 bases and 9 bases, in that order; junction bases with no gene match: 9. Germline V CDR1 and CDR2: SGHDT, YYEEEE. CDR3 coding DNA: TGTGCCAGCAGCTTGGTCTCAGCGGGAGGGCCAGCTGAGCAGTTCTTC. It yields the protein CASSLVSAGGPAEQFF.